This TCR beta chain was recorded in a study of T-cell memory formation after mild COVID-19. This clonotype has a count of ten or more. TCRdb fed the 5' RACE reads into MiXCR, producing one record per CDR3 protein. The repertoire consists of 250,000 or so distinct CDR3 sequences, with around 10% occurring once and the leading ten covering 22%. Between the trimmed V and J ends, which lost 4 bases and 7 bases, there was a span of 14 bases. The CDR3 consists of 14 residues. The J gene is TRBJ1-5, the V gene TRBV12-3 or TRBV12-4, with D possibly TRBD1 on 5 matching bases. Sequencing was performed on PBMCs or a T cell subset sorted from them (not recorded which). The origin of this receptor is a man between 18 and 29 years old who had mild COVID-19 (a few samples of this study predate the infection). Cell type and time point are not known. CDR3 DNA sequence: TGTGCCAGCAGTTCCGGGACCGCACGACAGCCCCAGCATTTT. It is translated as CASSSGTARQPQHF.